This is a list of T cell receptor beta chains from one sample in a study of blood T cell dynamics during melanoma immunotherapy. TCRdb's table, derived via immunoSEQ multiplex PCR, lists solely in-frame clones and lacks some. The sample holds 4,500 to 7,000 clones; around 90% are singletons and the top ten take around 3%. Sequenced here: blood, sampled from a patient treated with checkpoint blockade. Receptors were obtained from a human donor with melanoma. Each CDR3 is given with its conserved first and last residue. A D gene is named only where the DNA matches it firmly. Rows may omit the clone size; those that give it use once, few, many or a size class.

v_gene: TRBV7-2
j_gene: TRBJ1-3
abundance: .
d_gene: .
CDR3aa: CASSLGLSFGNTIYF
CDR3nt: TGTGCCAGCAGCTTGGGACTGTCGTTTGGAAACACCATATATTTT

v_gene: TRBV4-3
j_gene: TRBJ1-1
abundance: .
d_gene: .
CDR3aa: CASSQTGNTEAFF
CDR3nt: TGCGCCAGCAGCCAAACGGGGAACACTGAAGCTTTCTTT

v_gene: TRBV11-2
j_gene: TRBJ1-1
abundance: few
d_gene: .
CDR3aa: CASSTPSVNTEAFF
CDR3nt: TGTGCCAGCAGCACTCCTTCCGTAAACACTGAAGCTTTCTTT

v_gene: TRBV19
j_gene: TRBJ2-2
abundance: .
d_gene: .
CDR3aa: CASSGLFRGSYTGELFF
CDR3nt: TGTGCCAGTAGTGGTTTGTTCAGGGGTTCGTACACCGGGGAGCTGTTTTTT

v_gene: TRBV5-4
j_gene: TRBJ1-2
abundance: once
d_gene: TRBD1
CDR3aa: CASSSRTGNGYTF
CDR3nt: TGTGCCAGCAGCTCACGGACAGGGAATGGCTACACCTTC

v_gene: TRBV6-5
j_gene: TRBJ2-7
abundance: .
d_gene: TRBD1
CDR3aa: CASGPRTGFSYEQYF
CDR3nt: TGTGCCAGCGGCCCCCGGACAGGGTTTTCCTACGAGCAGTACTTC

v_gene: TRBV11-1
j_gene: TRBJ2-7
abundance: once
d_gene: .
CDR3aa: CASSLGGHRYEQYF
CDR3nt: TGTGCCAGCAGCTTGGGGGGGCATCGCTACGAGCAGTACTTC

v_gene: TRBV2
j_gene: TRBJ1-2
abundance: .
d_gene: .
CDR3aa: CASSIGYNYGYTF
CDR3nt: TGTGCCAGCAGTATAGGGTACAACTATGGCTACACCTTC

v_gene: TRBV7-6
j_gene: TRBJ1-2
abundance: .
d_gene: .
CDR3aa: CASSSRAGVGYTF
CDR3nt: TGTGCCAGCAGCTCCCGCGCCGGGGTCGGCTACACCTTC

v_gene: TRBV5-1
j_gene: TRBJ2-7
abundance: .
d_gene: .
CDR3aa: CASRPTFTDRNYEQYF
CDR3nt: TGCGCCAGTCGACCCACATTTACCGACAGAAACTACGAGCAGTACTTC

v_gene: TRBV6-1
j_gene: TRBJ2-1
abundance: once
d_gene: TRBD2
CDR3aa: CASSPGTSGDSEQFF
CDR3nt: TGTGCCAGCAGCCCCGGGACTAGCGGGGATTCGGAGCAGTTCTTC

v_gene: TRBV9
j_gene: TRBJ2-1
abundance: .
d_gene: .
CDR3aa: CASSTLGGKRDEQFF
CDR3nt: TGTGCCAGCAGCACTTTAGGCGGGAAGAGGGATGAGCAGTTCTTC

v_gene: TRBV18
j_gene: TRBJ1-2
abundance: .
d_gene: .
CDR3aa: CASSPSEAYGYTF
CDR3nt: TGTGCCAGCTCACCGTCGGAGGCCTATGGCTACACCTTC

v_gene: TRBV19
j_gene: TRBJ1-5
abundance: few
d_gene: .
CDR3aa: CASRNSGNQPQHF
CDR3nt: TGTGCCAGTAGGAACAGCGGCAATCAGCCCCAGCATTTT

v_gene: TRBV7-3
j_gene: TRBJ2-3
abundance: .
d_gene: TRBD2
CDR3aa: CASSLGAGGPDTQYF
CDR3nt: TGTGCCAGCAGCTTAGGAGCGGGAGGGCCAGATACGCAGTATTTT

v_gene: TRBV28
j_gene: TRBJ2-1
abundance: .
d_gene: .
CDR3aa: CASTRDGVVNEQFF
CDR3nt: TGTGCCAGCACCCGGGACGGAGTGGTGAATGAGCAGTTCTTC

v_gene: TRBV7-2
j_gene: TRBJ2-1
abundance: .
d_gene: .
CDR3aa: CASSLAFGTGLGASGSQNEQFF
CDR3nt: TGTGCCAGCAGCTTAGCCTTTGGGACAGGGCTAGGGGCTAGCGGGAGTCAAAATGAGCAGTTCTTC

v_gene: TRBV19
j_gene: TRBJ1-2
abundance: .
d_gene: .
CDR3aa: CASSWGGGDYGYTF
CDR3nt: TGTGCCAGTTCATGGGGCGGGGGCGACTATGGCTACACCTTC

v_gene: TRBV19
j_gene: TRBJ1-1
abundance: .
d_gene: TRBD1
CDR3aa: CASRGGGETEAFF
CDR3nt: TGTGCCAGTAGGGGAGGGGGCGAAACTGAAGCTTTCTTT

v_gene: TRBV9
j_gene: TRBJ2-3
abundance: .
d_gene: TRBD1
CDR3aa: CASSGTATDTQYF
CDR3nt: TGTGCCAGCAGTGGGACAGCCACAGATACGCAGTATTTT

v_gene: TRBV9
j_gene: TRBJ1-2
abundance: .
d_gene: .
CDR3aa: CASSVDHSYGYTF
CDR3nt: TGTGCCAGCAGCGTGGATCATAGCTATGGCTACACCTTC

v_gene: TRBV10-2
j_gene: TRBJ2-6
abundance: .
d_gene: TRBD1
CDR3aa: CASSEQPDRGGSGANVLTF
CDR3nt: TGCGCCAGCAGTGAGCAACCCGACAGGGGGGGGTCTGGGGCCAACGTCCTGACTTTC

v_gene: TRBV6-5
j_gene: TRBJ1-5
abundance: .
d_gene: .
CDR3aa: CASSYADKYQPQHF
CDR3nt: TGTGCCAGCAGTTACGCGGACAAATATCAGCCCCAGCATTTT

v_gene: TRBV6-1
j_gene: TRBJ1-4
abundance: .
d_gene: .
CDR3aa: CASKREYGNEKLFF
CDR3nt: TGTGCCAGCAAGAGGGAATATGGTAATGAAAAACTGTTTTTT

v_gene: TRBV7-2
j_gene: TRBJ2-2
abundance: .
d_gene: TRBD1
CDR3aa: CASSLDRVQGSTGELFF
CDR3nt: TGTGCCAGCAGCTTGGATAGGGTACAGGGGAGCACCGGGGAGCTGTTTTTT

v_gene: TRBV30
j_gene: TRBJ1-3
abundance: .
d_gene: TRBD1
CDR3aa: CAWRELDRENTIYF
CDR3nt: TGTGCCTGGAGGGAACTGGACAGGGAAAACACCATATATTTT

v_gene: TRBV28
j_gene: TRBJ2-1
abundance: .
d_gene: .
CDR3aa: CASSGSGQGGDEQFF
CDR3nt: TGTGCCAGCAGTGGTTCCGGGCAGGGGGGGGATGAGCAGTTCTTC

v_gene: TRBV7-2
j_gene: TRBJ1-5
abundance: .
d_gene: TRBD1
CDR3aa: CASRSGQGGNQPQHF
CDR3nt: TGTGCCAGCAGATCGGGACAGGGAGGCAATCAGCCCCAGCATTTT

v_gene: TRBV11-1
j_gene: TRBJ2-2
abundance: .
d_gene: TRBD2
CDR3aa: CASSSGLAGGGTGELFF
CDR3nt: TGTGCCAGCAGCTCAGGACTAGCGGGAGGAGGGACCGGGGAGCTGTTTTTT

v_gene: TRBV5-1
j_gene: TRBJ2-7
abundance: .
d_gene: .
CDR3aa: CASSLQVPTYEQYF
CDR3nt: TGCGCCAGCAGCTTGCAGGTACCAACCTACGAGCAGTACTTC

v_gene: TRBV7-9
j_gene: TRBJ1-6
abundance: .
d_gene: .
CDR3aa: CASSPRTSPLHF
CDR3nt: TGTGCCAGCAGCCCTAGGACTTCACCCCTCCACTTT

v_gene: TRBV7-2
j_gene: TRBJ2-7
abundance: .
d_gene: .
CDR3aa: CASSPLNREVSYEQYF
CDR3nt: TGTGCCAGCAGCCCACTTAACAGGGAAGTCTCCTACGAGCAGTACTTC

v_gene: TRBV10-3
j_gene: TRBJ1-5
abundance: .
d_gene: .
CDR3aa: CAISEERDSNSNQPQHF
CDR3nt: TGTGCCATCAGTGAGGAGAGGGATTCGAATAGCAATCAGCCCCAGCATTTT

v_gene: TRBV5-4
j_gene: TRBJ2-3
abundance: .
d_gene: .
CDR3aa: CASSPPGPTRDTQYF
CDR3nt: TGTGCCAGCAGCCCTCCGGGACCCACCCGGGATACGCAGTATTTT

v_gene: TRBV7-8
j_gene: TRBJ1-3
abundance: .
d_gene: .
CDR3aa: CASSLGVSGSRHSGNTIYF
CDR3nt: TGTGCCAGCAGCTTAGGAGTTTCCGGTTCACGGCACTCTGGAAACACCATATATTTT

v_gene: TRBV9
j_gene: TRBJ2-2
abundance: .
d_gene: .
CDR3aa: CASSVDTHTSWVGELFF
CDR3nt: TGTGCCAGCAGCGTAGATACCCATACTAGTTGGGTCGGGGAGCTGTTTTTT

v_gene: TRBV5-1
j_gene: TRBJ1-3
abundance: .
d_gene: .
CDR3aa: CASSQTASSGNTIYF
CDR3nt: TGCGCCAGCAGCCAGACTGCTTCTTCTGGAAACACCATATATTTT